A single T cell receptor beta chain is shown here with its context. The antigen is undetermined. Selected pancreatic ductal adenocarcinoma patients had undergone surgery without neoadjuvant therapy. Produced via immunoSEQ multiplex PCR; TCRdb's table is partial and in-frame only. The sample contains 16,000 or so clones, around nine tenths of which appear only once. These data come from a study of T cells in pancreatic ductal adenocarcinoma. Study observations and caveats: Mean clonality was about 0.12 in tumors and 0.06 to 0.085 in blood, not significantly different. Tumor samples had fewer productive templates and about 8-fold fewer unique clonotypes than blood.

The CDR3 loop spans 18 amino acids. Unmatched junction bases numbered 15, after V lost 4 bases and J lost 3 bases. Looked up from germline, CDR1 is MNHNS and CDR2 is SASEGT. Sequenced input: PBMCs. The source of this sequence is a human donor with pancreatic ductal adenocarcinoma. The V gene is TRBV6-1, the J gene TRBJ1-2, with TRBD1 matching 9 bases. The CDR3 spells CASSARGQGKKSDYGYTF. CDR3 coding DNA: TGTGCCAGCAGTGCAAGAGGACAGGGGAAAAAGTCGGACTATGGCTACACCTTC.